The rows below give T cell receptor beta chains drawn from one sample of a study of blood T cell repertoires in COVID-19. Clones were read by immunoSEQ multiplex PCR, and TCRdb kept only the in-frame ones, dropping some. This sample has about 200,000 clones, with around 83% found just once. Input material: peripheral blood. The receptors stem from an elderly woman with COVID-19, enrolled during active disease. Both conserved end residues are part of each CDR3. The order of the fields is J gene, V gene, CDR3 protein.

TRBJ2-7 TRBV28 CASSLYSSYEQYF
TRBJ1-2 TRBV7-7 CASSLRRQPYGYTF
TRBJ2-7 TRBV7-2 CASSSPPTGRADEQYF
TRBJ2-7 TRBV3-1/TRBV3-2 CASSQDYGSGKGGHEQYF
TRBJ1-4 TRBV4-2 CASSQVWDRVSEKLFF
TRBJ2-3 TRBV24-1 CATSVLGTDTQYF
TRBJ2-3 TRBV4-1 CASSQGGGGSTDTQYF
TRBJ2-2 TRBV7-9 CASSLNTGELFF
TRBJ1-3 TRBV4-2 CASSPTGFSGNTIYF
TRBJ1-1 TRBV5-6 CASSGSRDRVNTEAFF
TRBJ2-3 TRBV6-5 CASSYEGLTDTQYF
TRBJ1-5 TRBV7-2 CASSLVGPTSNQPQHF
TRBJ2-7 TRBV6-4 CESFVQGYEQYF
TRBJ1-2 TRBV5-1 CASSLATGYYGYTF
TRBJ2-2 TRBV30 CAWKPGPTTGELFF
TRBJ2-7 TRBV5-5 CASSLAAGGIYEQYF
TRBJ1-1 TRBV6-5 CASSTRGGGGTEAFF
TRBJ1-1 TRBV4-2 CASSRGVMNTEAFF
TRBJ1-1 TRBV9 CASSVDRTGYPEAFF
TRBJ2-6 TRBV7-9 CASSLVTGPGANVLTF
TRBJ1-2 TRBV24-1 CATGTVYGYTF
TRBJ2-5 TRBV4-1 CASSQGRGRAETQYF
TRBJ1-5 TRBV2 CASSEDRSQPQHF
TRBJ1-1 TRBV5-6 CASSWGQTTTEAFF
TRBJ2-6 TRBV6-6 CASQDGANVLTF
TRBJ2-5 TRBV18 CASSEGLAGVGETQYF
TRBJ1-4 TRBV6-2/TRBV6-3 CASSPHTWTVNEKLFF
TRBJ2-2 TRBV5-1 CASSLDPIDTGELFF
TRBJ2-1 TRBV19 CASSIITSGVSEQFF
TRBJ1-4 TRBV7-9 CASSFLSATNEKLFF
TRBJ2-3 TRBV7-2 CASSLVGLEGYF
TRBJ2-3 TRBV15 CATGRGGSGTDTQYF
TRBJ2-7 TRBV7-8 CASSYKASGSPNF
TRBJ1-1 TRBV5-1 CASSFAPLGEAFF
TRBJ1-2 TRBV15 CATSRGHELYGYTF
TRBJ2-3 TRBV24-1 CATEERDRGTDTQYF
TRBJ2-3 TRBV6-1 CASSDRTSGSNTQYF
TRBJ2-7 TRBV5-6 CASSISGRGEQYF
TRBJ2-4 TRBV15 CATSPGGAKNIQYF
TRBJ2-2 TRBV5-1 CASSQRGTSGKSGELFF
TRBJ2-2 TRBV7-9 CASSLGPGANTGELFF
TRBJ2-5 TRBV7-7 CASSLANRGQETQYF
TRBJ2-7 TRBV30 CAWSRVRASGTYYEQYF
TRBJ2-7 TRBV30 CAWSVIVYEQYF
TRBJ2-6 TRBV18 CASSTRSSSGANVLTF
TRBJ1-1 TRBV21-1 CASSKHCRGPYGTEAFF
TRBJ1-6 TRBV4-2 CASSRGQGAYNSPLHF
TRBJ2-5 TRBV10-1 CASPNYQETQYF
TRBJ2-3 TRBV3-1/TRBV3-2 CASSHRDTDTQYF
TRBJ2-5 TRBV5-1 CASTPTGGRETQYF
TRBJ1-1 TRBV7-2 CASSLLSGRTEAFF
TRBJ1-2 TRBV2 CASSGTSIRLGYTF
TRBJ1-6 TRBV6-1 CASSDPRGGLRNSPLHF
TRBJ1-2 TRBV19 CASALRDTDNYGYTF
TRBJ1-2 TRBV6-1 CASSERAQGGYTF
TRBJ1-1 TRBV19 CASKLQNTEAFF
TRBJ1-2 TRBV28 CASGTTGIRHNYGYTF
TRBJ2-3 TRBV28 CASSPPAGRTDTQYF
TRBJ1-1 TRBV11-2 CASSFRQGGRMRNTEAFF